A selection of T cell receptor beta chains follows, all from one sample in a study of blood T cell repertoires in COVID-19. TCRdb's table, derived via immunoSEQ multiplex PCR, lists solely in-frame clones and lacks some. The sample holds around 70,000 clones, 90% to 95% seen once. The sequenced sample consisted of peripheral blood. These receptors were taken from a human donor in a cohort sampled during active COVID-19. Both conserved end residues are part of each CDR3. The order of the fields is D gene, V gene, clone size, J gene, CDR3 DNA, CDR3 protein. A D gene is named only where the DNA matches it firmly. Expanded clones get a size class; other rows say once, few or many, or leave the size out.

>.|TRBV7-2|.|TRBJ2-3
TGTGCCAGCAGCGCCAGGGGCAGCACAGATACGCAGTATTTT
CASSARGSTDTQYF
>TRBD1|TRBV5-1|once|TRBJ1-2
TGCGCCAGCAGCTTGAGTGGTGCAGGGGGCGATGGCTACACCTTC
CASSLSGAGGDGYTF
>.|TRBV7-3|.|TRBJ1-2
TGTGCCAGCAGCCCAGAAGGGGGATATGGCTACACCTTC
CASSPEGGYGYTF
>TRBD1|TRBV9|.|TRBJ2-4
TGTGCCAGCAGCGTAGGAGGGGGCGACCCTAAAGGGTGCATTCAGTACTTC
CASSVGGGDPKGCIQYF
>TRBD2|TRBV19|.|TRBJ2-1
TGTGCCAGTAGTATAGCCCAGTTCGTGTCTAGCGGCTACAATGAGCAGTTCTTC
CASSIAQFVSSGYNEQFF
>.|TRBV7-9|once|TRBJ2-2
TGTGCCAGCAGCCCTACCACGTTCTATTCCGGGGAGCTGTTTTTT
CASSPTTFYSGELFF
>.|TRBV6-1|.|TRBJ2-7
TGTGCCAGCAGTGAAAGGACATGGGCCTACGAGCAGTACTTC
CASSERTWAYEQYF
>.|TRBV6-5|.|TRBJ2-3
TGTGCCAGCAGTCACGGATTTGAGGGCACAGATACGCAGTATTTT
CASSHGFEGTDTQYF
>.|TRBV7-2|.|TRBJ1-5
TGTGCCAGCAGCTTAAGCAGCAATCAGCCCCAGCATTTT
CASSLSSNQPQHF
>.|TRBV5-1|.|TRBJ1-3
TGCGCCAGCAGCACAGGAGATTGGAACACCATATATTTT
CASSTGDWNTIYF
>.|TRBV10-2|.|TRBJ2-7
TGCGCCAGCAGTGAGTTTGGACACCTCTACGAGCAGTACTTC
CASSEFGHLYEQYF
>.|TRBV29-1|.|TRBJ2-7
TGCAGCCCGGGGGTCGGCGAGCAGTACTTC
CSPGVGEQYF
>TRBD1|TRBV18|.|TRBJ2-2
TGTGCCAGTTACCGGGACAGGGTCACCGGGGAGCTGTTTTTT
CASYRDRVTGELFF
>.|TRBV3-1/TRBV3-2|.|TRBJ2-7
TGTGCCAGCAGCCCGCCCGGGACATCGTCCGAGCAGTACTTC
CASSPPGTSSEQYF
>.|TRBV5-4|.|TRBJ2-1
TGTGCCAGCAGCTTGGAGGGCAGGGCTCGAAGTAAGTTCTTC
CASSLEGRARSKFF
>TRBD1|TRBV6-5|.|TRBJ1-1
TGTGCCAGCAGAACGTCCGGGACAGGGAAAACTGAAGCTTTCTTT
CASRTSGTGKTEAFF
>.|TRBV12-3/TRBV12-4|once|TRBJ2-1
TGTGCCAGCAGTTTTGGGCAGGGAAATGAGCAGTTCTTC
CASSFGQGNEQFF
>TRBD1|TRBV3-1/TRBV3-2|.|TRBJ2-7
TGTGCCAGCAGCCAACGACAGGGGGGGTACGAGCAGTACTTC
CASSQRQGGYEQYF
>.|TRBV6-5|.|TRBJ2-3
TGTGCCAGCAGTCGGGGGGCATTAGTAGATACGCAGTATTTT
CASSRGALVDTQYF
>TRBD1|TRBV6-1|.|TRBJ2-7
TGTGCCAGCAGTGAAAGGTGGGACAGGTCCTACGAGCAGTACTTC
CASSERWDRSYEQYF
>.|TRBV18|.|TRBJ1-2
TGTGCCAGCTCACCACAAACAGACTATGGCTACACCTTC
CASSPQTDYGYTF
>.|TRBV2|.|TRBJ2-7
TGTGCCGGTCGGAGCTTTTACGAGCAGTACTTC
CAGRSFYEQYF
>TRBD1|TRBV27|once|TRBJ2-3
TGTGCCAGCAAAACCGGGACAGGGCCAGATACGCAGTATTTT
CASKTGTGPDTQYF
>TRBD2|TRBV7-2|.|TRBJ2-7
TGTGCCAGCAGCTTAGGTGGGACTACCTACTACGAGCAGTACTTC
CASSLGGTTYYEQYF
>.|TRBV18|.|TRBJ1-1
TGTGCCAGCTCACCCCTCGGGACAAGCGTTACAAAGCACACTGAAGCTTTCTTT
CASSPLGTSVTKHTEAFF
>.|TRBV21-1|.|TRBJ1-4
TGTGCCAGCAGCCAGCGGACAGGGGAGAGGGAAAAACTGTTTTTT
CASSQRTGEREKLFF
>TRBD1|TRBV10-3|.|TRBJ1-1
TGTGCCATCAGTAAATCGGGACAGGGGACTGAAGCTTTCTTT
CAISKSGQGTEAFF
>.|TRBV19|once|TRBJ1-2
TGTGCCAGTAGTACCGGACAGTTCATCCCCCCTTCGGACTACACCTTC
CASSTGQFIPPSDYTF
>TRBD2|TRBV29-1|.|TRBJ2-4
TGCAGCGCCCGACTAGGGGAGGGACTAGCCAAAAACATTCAGTACTTC
CSARLGEGLAKNIQYF
>.|TRBV9|.|TRBJ1-6
TGTGCCAGCAGCCTACTAGGGGGCTATAATTCACCCCTCCACTTT
CASSLLGGYNSPLHF
>.|TRBV4-2|.|TRBJ1-2
TGTGCCAGCAGCCAAGGGGGCAGGGTCTATGGCTACACCTTC
CASSQGGRVYGYTF
>.|TRBV7-7|.|TRBJ2-2
TGTGCCAGCAGCGCGTCAGGGGCCGGGGAGCTGTTTTTT
CASSASGAGELFF
>TRBD1|TRBV7-9|.|TRBJ1-4
TGTGCCAGCACCCCGGCAGGACAGGGAGGTGAAAAACTGTTTTTT
CASTPAGQGGEKLFF
>TRBD2|TRBV7-2|few|TRBJ2-3
TGTGCCAGCAGCCTAGCGGGGGCGCAAGATACGCAGTATTTT
CASSLAGAQDTQYF
>.|TRBV19|.|TRBJ1-3
TGTGCCAGTATGGGGTACAGGATTTCTGGAAACACCATATATTTT
CASMGYRISGNTIYF
>TRBD1|TRBV5-1|.|TRBJ1-6
TGCGCCAGCAGCGGGGACAGGGATGGTTCACCCCTCCACTTT
CASSGDRDGSPLHF
>.|TRBV19|once|TRBJ2-1
TGTGCCAGTAGTACGACAGATACCTACAATGAGCAGTTCTTC
CASSTTDTYNEQFF
>.|TRBV11-2|.|TRBJ1-5
TGTGCCAGCAGCTTAGGGGCCTTCAATCAGCCCCAGCATTTT
CASSLGAFNQPQHF
>.|TRBV12-3/TRBV12-4|.|TRBJ1-1
TGTGCCAGCAGTTTAGTCAGGGACACTGAAGCTTTCTTT
CASSLVRDTEAFF
>TRBD1|TRBV30|few|TRBJ2-2
TGTGCCTGGGGACAGGGATCCACCGGGGAGCTGTTTTTT
CAWGQGSTGELFF
>.|TRBV3-1/TRBV3-2|.|TRBJ1-6
TGTGCCAGCAGCCAAGGGACAGCTCGAAATTCACCCCTCCACTTT
CASSQGTARNSPLHF
>.|TRBV18|.|TRBJ1-1
TGTGCCAGCTCAAAGCGTTGGGGCCAGGGCACTGAAGCTTTCTTT
CASSKRWGQGTEAFF
>.|TRBV2|once|TRBJ2-2
TGTGCCAGCAGTTCCACAGGGTACACCGGGGAGCTGTTTTTT
CASSSTGYTGELFF
>.|TRBV27|.|TRBJ1-1
TGTGCCAGCAGTTTATCGGGGCCGTCGGGTGCTTTCTTT
CASSLSGPSGAFF
>.|TRBV29-1|.|TRBJ1-2
TGCGGAGGAGAGCTTTTGTACTATGGCTACACCTTC
CGGELLYYGYTF
>.|TRBV3-1/TRBV3-2|once|TRBJ2-2
TGTGCCAGCAGCCAAGACAGTTCGTCGAACACCGGGGAGCTGTTTTTT
CASSQDSSSNTGELFF
>TRBD1|TRBV7-6|.|TRBJ1-1
TGTGCCAGCAGCTCAGGACAGGGGGCGTCTGGGACTGAAGCTTTCTTT
CASSSGQGASGTEAFF
>TRBD2|TRBV7-9|.|TRBJ2-5
TGTGCCAGCAGCCACCTTGGACTAGGAGGTTACCAAGAGACCCAGTACTTC
CASSHLGLGGYQETQYF
>TRBD2|TRBV4-2|.|TRBJ2-5
TGTGCCAGCAGCCAAGTTAGCGGGGGGGAAGAGACCCAGTACTTC
CASSQVSGGEETQYF
>TRBD2|TRBV6-2/TRBV6-3|.|TRBJ2-1
TGTGCCAGCAGTAGAGCGGGGGGTTTCTACAATGAGCAGTTCTTC
CASSRAGGFYNEQFF
>.|TRBV9|.|TRBJ2-3
TGTGCCAGCAGCGTCCTAGGGGGGGACACAGATACGCAGTATTTT
CASSVLGGDTDTQYF
>TRBD1|TRBV18|.|TRBJ2-5
TGTGCCAGCCGAGGGGGCCCCCCTGGGGAGACCCAGTACTTC
CASRGGPPGETQYF
>.|TRBV14|.|TRBJ1-2
TGTGCCAGCAGCCAAGCCCGAGGAACAGGGAACTATGGCTACACCTTC
CASSQARGTGNYGYTF
>.|TRBV7-9|.|TRBJ1-5
TGTGCCAGCAGCTCTAAGAACGATCAGCCCCAGCATTTT
CASSSKNDQPQHF
>.|TRBV11-3|.|TRBJ2-1
TGTGCCAGCAGCTTAGATTTTGGAGGCTACAATGAGCAGTTCTTC
CASSLDFGGYNEQFF
>TRBD2|TRBV10-3|.|TRBJ2-5
TGTGCCATCACCCGTGGCGGGGGGCCTCAAGAGACCCAGTACTTC
CAITRGGGPQETQYF
>.|TRBV4-3|.|TRBJ1-2
TGCGCCAGCAGCCAAGATGTGTCGGGGGGCTATGGCTACACCTTC
CASSQDVSGGYGYTF
>TRBD1|TRBV30|few|TRBJ1-2
TGTGCCTGGGAGGGGACACCGGGACAGCCGCTTTATGGCTACACCTTC
CAWEGTPGQPLYGYTF
>.|TRBV11-2|few|TRBJ1-1
TGTGCCAGCAGCCCCCCGGGAGCTTTCTTT
CASSPPGAFF